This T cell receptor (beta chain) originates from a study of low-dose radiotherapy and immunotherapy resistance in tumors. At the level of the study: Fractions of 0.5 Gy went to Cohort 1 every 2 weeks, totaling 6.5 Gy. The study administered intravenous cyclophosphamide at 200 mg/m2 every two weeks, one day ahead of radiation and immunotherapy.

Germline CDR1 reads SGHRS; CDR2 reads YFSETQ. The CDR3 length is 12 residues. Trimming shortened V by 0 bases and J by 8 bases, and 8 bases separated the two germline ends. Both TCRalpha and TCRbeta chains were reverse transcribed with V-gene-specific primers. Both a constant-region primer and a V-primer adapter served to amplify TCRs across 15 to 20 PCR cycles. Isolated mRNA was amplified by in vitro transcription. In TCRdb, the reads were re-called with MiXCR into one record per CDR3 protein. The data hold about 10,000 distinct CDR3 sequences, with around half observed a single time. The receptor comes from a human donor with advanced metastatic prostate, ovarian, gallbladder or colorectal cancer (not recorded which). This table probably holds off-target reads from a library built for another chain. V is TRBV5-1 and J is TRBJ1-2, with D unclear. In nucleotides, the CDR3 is TGCGCCAGCAGCTTGGGGCCGGAAGGCTACACCTTC. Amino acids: CASSLGPEGYTF. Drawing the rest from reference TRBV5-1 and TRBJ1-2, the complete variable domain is KAGVTQTPRYLIKTRGQQVTLSCSPISGHRSVSWYQQTPGQGLQFLFEYFSETQRNKGNFPGRFSGRQFSNSRSEMNVSTLELGDSALYLCASSLGPEGYTFGSGTRLTVV.